One and the same sample provided the 14 T cell receptor beta chains below, sequenced in a study of PD-L1 blockade in urothelial cancer. Profiling relied on immunoSEQ multiplex PCR, and the TCRdb table lists in-frame clones only, not all of them. The sample carries 90,000 to 120,000 clones, 90% to 95% recorded once. Sequenced material: PBMCs, taken around atezolizumab (anti-PD-L1) treatment. All receptors derive from an elderly woman with urothelial cancer.

This clone was detected once. The gene calls are TRBV5-1 and TRBJ1-4, with 10 bases identical to TRBD1. CDR3 length: 14 amino acids. Germline values: CDR1 SGHRS, CDR2 YFSETQ. V gave up 4 bases and J gave up 5 bases; unmatched junction bases: 2. For the CDR3, the DNA is TGCGCCAGCAGCCCGGGACAGGGGAATGAAAAACTGTTTTTT. This encodes CASSPGQGNEKLFF.

The J gene is TRBJ2-3, the V gene TRBV12-1; the table gives TRBD2 as D, unverified against the DNA. TRBV12-1 has pseudogene status. The length of the CDR3 is 17 residues. CDR3 nucleotide sequence: TGTGCCAGCAGCTTTGGGTACGGCGGGAGGGCCACAGATACGCAGTATTTT. As protein: CASSFGYGGRATDTQYF.

The chain carries TRBV5-1 and TRBJ1-1; D remains ambiguous. Germline-derived CDR1 and CDR2 are SGHRS and YFSETQ. Trimming stripped 0 bases from V and 3 bases from J, with 21 bases between. CDR3 length equals 18 residues. The CDR3 sequence: CASSLAGLGKGSDTEAFF. The CDR3 DNA follows: TGCGCCAGCAGCTTGGCCGGGTTAGGGAAAGGTAGCGACACTGAAGCTTTCTTT. The full variable domain, completed using reference TRBV5-1 and TRBJ1-1, is KAGVTQTPRYLIKTRGQQVTLSCSPISGHRSVSWYQQTPGQGLQFLFEYFSETQRNKGNFPGRFSGRQFSNSRSEMNVSTLELGDSALYLCASSLAGLGKGSDTEAFFGQGTRLTVV.

The V call is TRBV6-5, the J call TRBJ2-1; D is possibly TRBD2 (5 bases). Germline CDR1 is MNHEY and CDR2 is SVGAGI. CDR3 length: 16 amino acids. Trimming took 4 bases from V and 1 from J, leaving 14 bases between them. The DNA for the CDR3 is TGTGCCAGCAGTTCTCCTTCTGGCGGGTCCTACAATGAGCAGTTCTTC. This gives the protein CASSSPSGGSYNEQFF.

V gene TRBV6-1 combines with J gene TRBJ1-4; 7 positions agree with TRBD1. J lost 10 bases, V lost 4 bases, and 12 bases had no gene match. This CDR3 is 15 amino acids long. Germline V gene data show CDR1 as MNHNS and CDR2 as SASEGT. The CDR3 spells CASSVVRDRGGKLFF. CDR3 DNA: TGTGCCAGCAGTGTAGTCAGGGACAGAGGAGGAAAACTGTTTTTT.

Only one count was recorded for this clone. The chain uses TRBV30 and TRBJ1-3, with 7 bases that match TRBD1. Looked up from germline, CDR1 is GTSNPN and CDR2 is SVGIG (reference sequence). Trimming cost V 0 bases and J 5 bases; bases outside gene matches: 10. CDR3 length equals 16 residues. As DNA, the CDR3 is TGTGCCTGGAGTGTACAATGGGGACAGCAAAGAAACACCATATATTTT. This codes for CAWSVQWGQQRNTIYF.

This clone was seen only once. The rearrangement joins TRBV9 to TRBJ1-1; D is unresolved. The germline CDR1 and CDR2 sequences are SGDLS and YYNGEE. The CDR3 length is 17 residues. Trimming stripped 0 bases from V and 7 bases from J, with 22 bases between. The CDR3 region has the DNA TGTGCCAGCAGCGTAGTTGAGGGAGGGCCCGAAAGGATTGAAGCTTTCTTT. As protein: CASSVVEGGPERIEAFF.

The chain carries TRBV18 and TRBJ1-5; TRBD1 agrees at 8 bases. CDR3 length: 15 residues. The germline gives CDR1 KGHSH, CDR2 LQKENI. After removal of 3 bases from V and 6 bases from J, the junction contained 7 bases not matched to a gene. As DNA, the CDR3 is TGTGCCAGCTCACCGGACAGGGAAGGGAGTCAGCCCCAGCATTTT. Its translation: CASSPDREGSQPQHF.

Turning to this clone: Other DNA sequences of this sample code for an identical CDR3. V is TRBV5-6 and J is TRBJ1-2, with D unclear. V dropped 0 bases and J dropped 0 bases, with 6 bases sitting between them. The CDR3 is 14 residues long. Per germline, CDR1 SGHDT and CDR2 YYEEEE. The CDR3 sequence: CASSLGTANYGYTF. The CDR3 DNA reads as TGTGCCAGCAGCTTGGGTACAGCTAACTATGGCTACACCTTC. The variable domain in full, with the rest retrieved from reference TRBV5-6 and TRBJ1-2, is DAGVTQSPTHLIKTRGQQVTLRCSPKSGHDTVSWYQQALGQGPQFIFQYYEEEERQRGNFPDRFSGHQFPNYSSELNVNALLLGDSALYLCASSLGTANYGYTFGSGTRLTVV.

The chain carries TRBV6-5 and TRBJ2-1; D gene ambiguous. This CDR3 has 12 amino acids. Germline CDR1 is MNHEY and CDR2 is SVGAGI. Trimming took off 2 bases at V and 5 bases at J, with 4 bases between the two ends. CDR3 sequence: CASSYTDNEQFF. CDR3 nucleotides: TGTGCCAGCAGTTACACGGACAATGAGCAGTTCTTC.

The rearrangement joins TRBV5-1 to TRBJ2-5, with TRBD2 identical over 8 bases. This CDR3 contains 15 residues. Germline lookup yields CDR1 SGHRS and CDR2 YFSETQ. V trimming: 3 bases; J trimming: 2 bases; junction bases outside the gene matches: 6. In DNA, the CDR3 is TGCGCCAGCAGCTGGCTCACGGGAGGGCAAGAGACCCAGTACTTC. This sequence encodes CASSWLTGGQETQYF.

J is TRBJ2-3 and V is TRBV18; 9 positions agree with TRBD2. Germline V gene data show CDR1 as KGHSH and CDR2 as LQKENI. Trimming took 4 bases from V and 2 from J; bases not matched to a gene: 7. CDR3 size: 16 residues. In nucleotides, the CDR3 is TGTGCCAGCTCACGGGGTAGACTAGCGGCCACAGATACGCAGTATTTT. Protein sequence: CASSRGRLAATDTQYF.

The gene calls are TRBV28 and TRBJ1-1, with D maybe TRBD1 (6 bases). Germline V gives CDR1 MDHEN, CDR2 SYDVKM. This CDR3 is 15 amino acids long. V lost 11 bases and J lost 0, with 19 bases in between. The CDR3 DNA is TGTGCCGCTTACAACGGGGGGCGGATGAACACTGAAGCTTTCTTT. Its protein product is CAAYNGGRMNTEAFF. Full variable domain (rest looked up from reference TRBV28 and TRBJ1-1): DVKVTQSSRYLVKRTGEKVFLECVQDMDHENMFWYRQDPGLGLRLIYFSYDVKMKEKGDIPEGYSVSREKKERFSLILESASTNQTSMYLCAAYNGGRMNTEAFFGQGTRLTVV.

The chain uses TRBV5-1 and TRBJ1-1; D not resolved. The V end lost 1 base, the J end lost 4 bases, and 8 bases lay between the germline ends. Germline V gives CDR1 SGHRS, CDR2 YFSETQ. The CDR3 covers 13 residues. The CDR3 is CASSLRTGTEAFF. DNA of the CDR3: TGCGCCAGCAGCTTGAGGACTGGCACTGAAGCTTTCTTT.